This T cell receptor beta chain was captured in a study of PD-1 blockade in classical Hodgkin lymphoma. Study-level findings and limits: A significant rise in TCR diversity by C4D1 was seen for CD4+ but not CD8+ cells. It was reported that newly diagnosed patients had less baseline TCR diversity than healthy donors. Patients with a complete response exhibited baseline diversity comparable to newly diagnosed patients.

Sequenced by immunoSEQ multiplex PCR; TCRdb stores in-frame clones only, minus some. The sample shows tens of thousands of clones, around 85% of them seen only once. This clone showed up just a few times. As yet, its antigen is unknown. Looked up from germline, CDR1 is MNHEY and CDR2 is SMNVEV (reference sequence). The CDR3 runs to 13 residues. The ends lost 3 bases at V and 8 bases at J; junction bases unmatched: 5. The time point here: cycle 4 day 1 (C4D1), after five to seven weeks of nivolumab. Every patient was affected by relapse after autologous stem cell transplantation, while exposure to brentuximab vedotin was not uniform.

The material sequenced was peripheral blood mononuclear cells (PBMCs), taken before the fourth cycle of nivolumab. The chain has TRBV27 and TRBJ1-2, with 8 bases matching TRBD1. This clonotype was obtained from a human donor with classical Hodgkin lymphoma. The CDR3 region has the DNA TGTGCCAGCAGTTTTGGACAGGGAGGCGGCTACACCTTC. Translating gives CASSFGQGGGYTF.